This TCR beta chain derives from a study of cytomegalovirus exposure and HLA in healthy donors. Points from the study as a whole: Prior analysis indicated that the majority of TCR beta V segments exhibited productivity approximately 87% or approximately 30% of the time. Roughly uniform depth of sequencing across donors was assumed in presence/absence analyses. The study put 150 or so TCR beta chains on its list as cytomegalovirus-associated. Immune exposure data for these donors was limited to CMV serostatus.

The CDR3 sequence is 13 residues long. Germline V gene data show CDR1 as MNHEY and CDR2 as SMNVEV (reference sequence). The primer mix had 60 Vbeta and 13 Jbeta primers. Generated by immunoSEQ multiplex PCR, the TCRdb table keeps only in-frame clones and is missing some. The table includes over 110,000 clones, more than 75% detected once. About this clone: The antigen remains undetermined.

Sequenced material: PBMCs. This chain connects TRBV27 to TRBJ2-5; 7 nucleotides agree with TRBD2. The DNA matches TRBJ2-7 better at its end, which makes the J call doubtful. This TCR was sampled from a woman between 40 and 55 years old in good health and CMV-seropositive. This CDR3 reads CASSSGGGYEQYF. The CDR3 nucleotides are TGTGCCAGCAGTTCCGGGGGAGGGTACGAGCAGTACTTC.